These 4 T cell receptor beta chains were sequenced from one sample in a study of graft-versus-host responses after intestinal transplantation. Repertoires were generated with immunoSEQ multiplex PCR, while TCRdb's copy carries only in-frame clones and drops some. The sample has some 7,600 clones, around 93% seen once. This specimen was PBMCs, taken 30 to 32 days after intestinal transplant. These receptor sequences come from a human patient who received an intestinal transplant, so some T cells may come from the graft donor.

DNA for the CDR3: TGTGCCAGTAGTACCACCCAAGAGACCCAGTACTTC. Amino acid sequence: CASSTTQETQYF. The chain joins TRBV19 to TRBJ2-5, with no clear D. V gave up 4 bases and J gave up 1 base, with 4 bases separating them. The CDR3 length is 12 residues. Germline V lookup: CDR1 LNHDA, CDR2 SQIVND (reference sequence).

The chain uses TRBV5-6 and TRBJ2-7, with 9 nucleotides matching TRBD2. Germline V gene data show CDR1 as SGHDT and CDR2 as YYEEEE. There are 16 residues in the CDR3. Trimming at V came to 0 bases and at J to 3 bases, leaving 7 bases not matched to a gene. The DNA of the CDR3 is TGTGCCAGCAGCTTGGGAGATCTAGCGGGGTTCTACGAGCAGTACTTC. It codes for CASSLGDLAGFYEQYF.

This clone is a singleton in its sample. The J gene is TRBJ1-1, the V gene TRBV11-2, with D perhaps TRBD1 (5 bases). Trimming took 3 bases from V and 4 from J, leaving 12 bases between them. CDR3 size: 14 residues. Germline-derived CDR1 and CDR2 are SGHAT and FQNNGV. The CDR3 sequence is CASSFPGPSTEAFF. The CDR3 DNA follows: TGTGCCAGCAGCTTCCCAGGGCCGTCCACTGAAGCTTTCTTT.

The CDR3 region is CASSEVGPYEQYF. The CDR3 nucleotides are TGTGCCAGCAGTGAAGTAGGACCCTACGAGCAGTACTTC. This chain connects TRBV6-5 to TRBJ2-7; D remains ambiguous. The V end was cut by 5 bases, the J end by 2 bases, with 10 bases between. This CDR3 contains 13 residues. Germline CDR1 MNHEY, CDR2 SVGAGI.